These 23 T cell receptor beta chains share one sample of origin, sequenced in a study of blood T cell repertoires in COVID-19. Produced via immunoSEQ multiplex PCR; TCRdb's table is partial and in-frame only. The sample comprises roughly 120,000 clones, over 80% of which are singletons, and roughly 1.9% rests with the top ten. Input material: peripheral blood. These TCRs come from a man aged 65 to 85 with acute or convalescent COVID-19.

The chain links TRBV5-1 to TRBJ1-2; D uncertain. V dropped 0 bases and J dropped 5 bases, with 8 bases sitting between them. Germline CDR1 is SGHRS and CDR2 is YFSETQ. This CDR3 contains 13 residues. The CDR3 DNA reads TGCGCCAGCAGCTTGGACAGCCCTTATGGCTACACCTTC. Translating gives CASSLDSPYGYTF.

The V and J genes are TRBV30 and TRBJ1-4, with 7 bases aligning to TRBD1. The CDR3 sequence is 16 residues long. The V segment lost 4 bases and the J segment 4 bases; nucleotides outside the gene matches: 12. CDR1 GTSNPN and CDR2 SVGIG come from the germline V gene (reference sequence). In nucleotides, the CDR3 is TGTGCCTGGAAACCGACAGGGTTCGTTGTTAATGAAAAACTGTTTTTT. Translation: CAWKPTGFVVNEKLFF.

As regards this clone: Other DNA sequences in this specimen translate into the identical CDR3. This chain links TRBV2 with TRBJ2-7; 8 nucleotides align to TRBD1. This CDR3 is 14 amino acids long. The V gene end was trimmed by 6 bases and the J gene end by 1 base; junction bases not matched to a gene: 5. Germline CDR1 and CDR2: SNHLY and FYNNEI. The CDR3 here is CASSAGTGSYEQYF. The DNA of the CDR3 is TGTGCCAGCAGCGCCGGGACAGGTTCCTACGAGCAGTACTTC.

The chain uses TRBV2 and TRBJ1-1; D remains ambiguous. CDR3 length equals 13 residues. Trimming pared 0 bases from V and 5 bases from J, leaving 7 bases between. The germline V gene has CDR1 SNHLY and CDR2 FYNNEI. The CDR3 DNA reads TGTGCCAGCAGTGAAGCGCGGTCTACTGAAGCTTTCTTT. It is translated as CASSEARSTEAFF. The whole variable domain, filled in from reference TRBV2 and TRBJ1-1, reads EPEVTQTPSHQVTQMGQEVILRCVPISNHLYFYWYRQILGQKVEFLVSFYNNEISEKSEIFDDQFSVERPDGSNFTLKIRSTKLEDSAMYFCASSEARSTEAFFGQGTRLTVV.

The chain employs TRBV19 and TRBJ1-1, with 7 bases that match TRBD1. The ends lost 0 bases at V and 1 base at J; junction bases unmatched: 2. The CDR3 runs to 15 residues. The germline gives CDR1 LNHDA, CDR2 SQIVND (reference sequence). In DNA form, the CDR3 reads TGTGCCAGTAGTATAGAGGGACAGCGGAACACTGAAGCTTTCTTT. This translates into CASSIEGQRNTEAFF.

The CDR3 DNA reads as TGCGCCAGCAGCCAAGAACGGCCGGGGGACAATGAGCAGTTCTTC. Residues: CASSQERPGDNEQFF. J is TRBJ2-1 and V is TRBV4-1; D perhaps matches TRBD2 (6 bases). This CDR3 is 15 amino acids long. Germline values: CDR1 MGHRA, CDR2 YSYEKL. Between the trimmed V and J ends, which lost 0 bases and 5 bases, there was a span of 11 bases.

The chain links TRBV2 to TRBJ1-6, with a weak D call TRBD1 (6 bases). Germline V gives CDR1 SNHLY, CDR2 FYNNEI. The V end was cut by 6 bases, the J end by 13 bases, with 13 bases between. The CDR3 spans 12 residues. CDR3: CASRVQGAPLHF. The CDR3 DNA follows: TGTGCCAGCAGGGTACAGGGAGCCCCCCTCCACTTT.

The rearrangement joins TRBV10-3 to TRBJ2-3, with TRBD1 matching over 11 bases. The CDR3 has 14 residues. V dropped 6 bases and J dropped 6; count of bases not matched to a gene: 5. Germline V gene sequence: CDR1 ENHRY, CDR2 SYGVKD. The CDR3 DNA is TGTGCCATCAGCTTGGACAGGGGGCGCGATACGCAGTATTTT. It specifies CAISLDRGRDTQYF.

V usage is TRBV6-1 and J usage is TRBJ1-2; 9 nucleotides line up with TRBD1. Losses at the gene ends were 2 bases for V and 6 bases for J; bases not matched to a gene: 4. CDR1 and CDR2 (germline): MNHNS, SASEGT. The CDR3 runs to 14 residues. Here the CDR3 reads CASSETGGANGYTF. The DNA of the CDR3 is TGTGCCAGCAGTGAAACAGGGGGCGCGAATGGCTACACCTTC.

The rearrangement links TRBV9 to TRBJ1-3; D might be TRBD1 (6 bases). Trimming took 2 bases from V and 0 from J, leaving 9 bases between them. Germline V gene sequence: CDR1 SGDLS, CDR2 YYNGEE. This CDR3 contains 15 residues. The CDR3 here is CASSVTDSSGNTIYF. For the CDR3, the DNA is TGTGCCAGCAGCGTCACGGACAGCTCTGGAAACACCATATATTTT.

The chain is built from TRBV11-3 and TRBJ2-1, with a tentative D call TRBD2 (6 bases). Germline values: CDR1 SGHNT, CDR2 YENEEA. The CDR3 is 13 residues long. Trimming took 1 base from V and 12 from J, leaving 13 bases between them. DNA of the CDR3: TGTGCCAGCAGCTTAGCCCGGGACTCCCCGCAGTTCTTC. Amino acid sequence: CASSLARDSPQFF.

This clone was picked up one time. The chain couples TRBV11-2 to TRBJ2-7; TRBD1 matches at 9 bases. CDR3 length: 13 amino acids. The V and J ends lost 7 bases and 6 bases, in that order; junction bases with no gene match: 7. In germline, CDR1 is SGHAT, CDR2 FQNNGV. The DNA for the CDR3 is TGTGCCAGCATCAGGGACAGGGAGGGCGAGCAGTACTTC. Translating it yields CASIRDREGEQYF.

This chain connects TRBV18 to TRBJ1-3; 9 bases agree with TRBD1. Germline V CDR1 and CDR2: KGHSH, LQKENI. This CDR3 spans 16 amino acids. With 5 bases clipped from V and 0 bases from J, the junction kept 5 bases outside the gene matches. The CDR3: CASSLPTGGSGNTIYF. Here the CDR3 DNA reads TGTGCCAGCTCATTGCCGACAGGGGGCTCTGGAAACACCATATATTTT.

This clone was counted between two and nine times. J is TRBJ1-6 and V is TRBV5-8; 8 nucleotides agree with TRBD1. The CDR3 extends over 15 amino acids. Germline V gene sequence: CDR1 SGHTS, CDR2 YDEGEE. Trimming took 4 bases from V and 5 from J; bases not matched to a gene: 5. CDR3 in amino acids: CASSTGQGDNSPLHF. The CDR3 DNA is TGTGCCAGCAGCACCGGACAGGGAGATAATTCACCCCTCCACTTT. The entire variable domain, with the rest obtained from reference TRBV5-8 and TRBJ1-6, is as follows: EAGVTQSPTHLIKTRGQQATLRCSPISGHTSVYWYQQALGLGLQFLLWYDEGEERNRGNFPPRFSGRQFPNYSSELNVNALELEDSALYLCASSTGQGDNSPLHFGNGTRLTVT.

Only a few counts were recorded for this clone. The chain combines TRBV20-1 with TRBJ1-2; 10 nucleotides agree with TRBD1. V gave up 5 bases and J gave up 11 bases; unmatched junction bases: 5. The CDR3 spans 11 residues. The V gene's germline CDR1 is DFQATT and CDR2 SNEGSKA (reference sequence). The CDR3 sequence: CSASPGQGYTF. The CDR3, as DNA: TGCAGTGCTTCACCGGGACAGGGGTACACCTTC.

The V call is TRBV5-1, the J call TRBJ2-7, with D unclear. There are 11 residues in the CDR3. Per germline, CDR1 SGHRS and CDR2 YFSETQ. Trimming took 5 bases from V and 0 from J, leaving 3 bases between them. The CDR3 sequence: CASRLSYEQYF. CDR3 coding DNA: TGCGCCAGCAGACTCTCCTACGAGCAGTACTTC.

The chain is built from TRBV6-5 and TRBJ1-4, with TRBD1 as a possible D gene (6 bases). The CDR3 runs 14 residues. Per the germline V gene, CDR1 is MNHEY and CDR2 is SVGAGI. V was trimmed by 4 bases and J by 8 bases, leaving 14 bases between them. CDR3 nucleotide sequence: TGTGCCAGCAGTTTGTCACAGGGTGGGGAAAAACTGTTTTTT. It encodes CASSLSQGGEKLFF.

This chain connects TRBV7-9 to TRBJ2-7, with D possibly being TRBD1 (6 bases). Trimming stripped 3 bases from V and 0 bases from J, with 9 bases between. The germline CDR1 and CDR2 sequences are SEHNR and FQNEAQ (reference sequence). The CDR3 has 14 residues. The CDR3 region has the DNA TGTGCCAGCAGCTTTGGGGGCAGCTCCTACGAGCAGTACTTC. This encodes CASSFGGSSYEQYF.

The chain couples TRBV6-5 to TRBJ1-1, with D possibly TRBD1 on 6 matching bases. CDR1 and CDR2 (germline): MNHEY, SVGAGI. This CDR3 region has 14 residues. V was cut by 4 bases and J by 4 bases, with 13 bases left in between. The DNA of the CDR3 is TGTGCCAGCAGTTCCCGCAGGGGACGCACTGAAGCTTTCTTT. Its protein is CASSSRRGRTEAFF.

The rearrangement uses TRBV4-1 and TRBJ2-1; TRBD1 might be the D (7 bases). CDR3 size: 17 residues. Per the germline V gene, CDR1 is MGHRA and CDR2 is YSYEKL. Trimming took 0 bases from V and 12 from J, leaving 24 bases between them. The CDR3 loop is CASSQEGPRGQGGGQFF. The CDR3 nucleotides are TGCGCCAGCAGCCAAGAAGGCCCTAGGGGGCAGGGAGGTGGGCAGTTCTTC.

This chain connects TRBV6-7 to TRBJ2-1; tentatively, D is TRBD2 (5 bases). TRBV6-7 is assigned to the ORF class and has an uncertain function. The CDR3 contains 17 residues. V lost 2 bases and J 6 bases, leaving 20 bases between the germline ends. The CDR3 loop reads CASSYPGELLNGNEQFF. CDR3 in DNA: TGTGCCAGCAGTTACCCCGGGGAGCTCCTAAACGGCAATGAGCAGTTCTTC.

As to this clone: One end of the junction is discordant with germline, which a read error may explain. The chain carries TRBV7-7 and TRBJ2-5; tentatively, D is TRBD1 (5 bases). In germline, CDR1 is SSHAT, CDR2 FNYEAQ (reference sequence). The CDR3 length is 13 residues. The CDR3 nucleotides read TGTGCTAGCAGCACAGGTTCTCAAGAGACCCAGTACTTC. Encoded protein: CASSTGSQETQYF.

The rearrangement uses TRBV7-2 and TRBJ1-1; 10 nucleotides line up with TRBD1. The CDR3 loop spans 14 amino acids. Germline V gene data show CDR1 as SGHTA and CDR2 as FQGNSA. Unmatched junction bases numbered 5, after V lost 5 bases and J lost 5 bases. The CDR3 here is CASSPDRGRTEAFF. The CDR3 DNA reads TGTGCCAGCAGCCCCGACAGGGGGCGAACTGAAGCTTTCTTT.